The T cell receptor (beta chain) described here comes from a study of CD8+ T cells in alopecia areata. Whole-study findings and limits: Relative to normal scalp, lesional scalp, especially alopecia totalis/universalis, showed higher clonality.

This clone was observed many times. Its cognate antigen is unknown. All gene names here are mouse names. The sequenced fragment ends 4 residues before the CDR3 boundary, so the rest is inferred from the germline J gene. The CDR3 length is 13 residues. V gave up 2 bases and J gave up 0 bases, with 4 bases separating them. Germline values: CDR1 MNHDT, CDR2 YYDKIL. Following RNA extraction, reverse transcription yielded cDNA that acted as the sequencing template. Using immunoSEQ multiplex PCR, the repertoire was profiled, and TCRdb retains in-frame clones only, with some absent. The record shows 200,000 to 300,000 clones for this sample, with no singletons present. A sort of pooled cutaneous lymph node cells used CD4, CD8alpha, NKG2D, NKG2ACE and other stains.

Sequencing was carried out using CD4+ T cells sorted from a lymph node. The origin of this receptor is a C3H/HeJ mouse with alopecia areata. MHC haplotype: H2-k. The rearrangement joins TRBV17 to TRBJ1-2, with D uncertain. CDR3: CASSRSANSDYTF. The part of the CDR3 DNA that was read is TGTGCTAGCAGTAGATCAGCAAACTCC.